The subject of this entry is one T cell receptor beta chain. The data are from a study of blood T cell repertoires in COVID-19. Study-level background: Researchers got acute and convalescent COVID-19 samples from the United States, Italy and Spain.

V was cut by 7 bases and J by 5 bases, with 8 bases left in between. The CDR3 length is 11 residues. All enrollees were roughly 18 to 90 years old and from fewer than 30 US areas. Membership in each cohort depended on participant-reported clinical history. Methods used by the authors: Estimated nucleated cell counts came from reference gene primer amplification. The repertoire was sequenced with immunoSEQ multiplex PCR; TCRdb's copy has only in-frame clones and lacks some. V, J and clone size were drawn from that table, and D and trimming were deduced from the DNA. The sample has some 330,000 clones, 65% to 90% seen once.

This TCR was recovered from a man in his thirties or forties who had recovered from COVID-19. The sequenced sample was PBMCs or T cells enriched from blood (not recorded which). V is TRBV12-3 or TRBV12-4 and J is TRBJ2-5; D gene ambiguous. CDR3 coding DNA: TGTGCCAGCACCCTCAGGGAGACCCAGTACTTC. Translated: CASTLRETQYF.